This entry features one TCR beta chain sequence. The antigen is not known. The TCR beta library used iRepertoire HTBI primers with Arm-PCR amplification of CDR3. MiXCR was run by TCRdb on the multiplex PCR reads, yielding one entry per CDR3 protein. This sample has about 470,000 distinct CDR3 sequences; about 15% occur once, and the top ten carry about a sixth. This entry is derived from a study of regulatory T cells in long-lasting Graves disease. General observations from the study: The small sample size may have reduced accuracy.

Specified time point: newly diagnosed GD, antithyroid drugs for less than 3 months. The TCR library was made from RNA extracted from PBMCs. This CDR3 has 12 amino acids. Between the trimmed V and J ends, which lost 2 bases and 9 bases, there was a span of 8 bases. From germline, CDR1 is LGHNA and CDR2 YNFKEQ. The same data also contributed to another study, on T cells in Graves' hyperthyroidism and ophthalmopathy.

This rearrangement joins TRBV4-2 to TRBJ2-1; D call uncertain. This sequence was found in a woman under 40 with Graves disease. The sequencing here drew on peripheral blood mononuclear cells (PBMCs), taken at new diagnosis, from a patient treated with antithyroid drugs. CDR3 loop: CASSQPLGEQFF. CDR3 DNA sequence: TGTGCCAGCAGCCAACCATTGGGTGAGCAGTTCTTC.